One and the same sample provided the 9 T cell receptor beta chains below, sequenced in a study of blood T cell repertoires in COVID-19. This table comes from immunoSEQ multiplex PCR, and its TCRdb copy is limited to in-frame clones, with some not included. Of tens of thousands of clones listed, 75% to 85% are singletons. Sequencing was performed on peripheral blood. The receptors come from a human donor in a cohort sampled during active COVID-19.

The chain joins TRBV6-6 to TRBJ2-7; D is unclear. The CDR3 sequence is 12 residues long. Trimming removed 6 bases from V and 4 bases from J, with 10 bases in between. CDR1 and CDR2 from the germline V gene are MNHNY and SVGAGI (reference sequence). The CDR3 is CASRSTAYEQYF. For the CDR3, the DNA is TGTGCCAGCAGATCGACTGCTTACGAGCAGTACTTC.

The chain joins TRBV19 to TRBJ1-5; TRBD1 agrees at 8 bases. The CDR3 sequence is 14 residues long. In germline, CDR1 is LNHDA, CDR2 SQIVND (reference sequence). Trimming took 7 bases from V and 0 from J; bases not matched to a gene: 2. The CDR3 sequence is CASKGQVSNQPQHF. The CDR3 bases are TGTGCCAGTAAGGGACAGGTTAGCAATCAGCCCCAGCATTTT.

The chain links TRBV29-1 to TRBJ2-2; possible D gene TRBD1, 5 bases. This CDR3 has 14 amino acids. V was shortened by 4 bases and J by 0 bases, with 9 bases between the two germline ends. The germline CDR1 and CDR2 sequences are SQVTM and ANQGSEA. The CDR3 protein is CSVAAGPNTGELFF. Here the CDR3 DNA reads TGCAGCGTTGCCGCAGGGCCGAACACCGGGGAGCTGTTTTTT.

Only a few counts were recorded for this clone. This chain connects TRBV7-3 to TRBJ1-5, with D perhaps TRBD1 (5 bases). Germline CDR1 is SGHTA and CDR2 is FQGTGA. The CDR3 is 15 residues long. The V end lost 1 base, the J end lost 4 bases, and 11 bases lay between the germline ends. The CDR3 loop reads CASSLKWGVNQPQHF. As DNA, the CDR3 is TGTGCCAGCAGCTTAAAGTGGGGGGTTAATCAGCCCCAGCATTTT.

The CDR3 coding sequence is TGTGCCAGCAGAGGGGGGATACAGGGGAAGTATGGCTACACCTTC. Protein product: CASRGGIQGKYGYTF. The chain couples TRBV6-5 to TRBJ1-2; 7 bases match TRBD1. The length of the CDR3 is 15 residues. Germline trimming cut 6 bases from V and 5 bases from J; bases unmatched to any gene: 12. Germline V lookup: CDR1 MNHEY, CDR2 SVGAGI.

The chain employs TRBV19 and TRBJ2-2, with D perhaps TRBD2 (6 bases). The length of the CDR3 is 15 residues. V shed 6 bases and J shed 4 bases, with 15 bases lying between them. The germline V gene encodes CDR1 LNHDA and CDR2 SQIVND (reference sequence). CDR3 sequence reads: CASRGLGSGTGELFF. The CDR3 nucleotides read TGTGCCAGTAGGGGACTGGGGTCGGGCACCGGGGAGCTGTTTTTT.

About this clone: Germline is not matched at one junction end, which may reflect a read error. The chain has TRBV30 and TRBJ1-2, with TRBD1 matching 10 bases. The germline V gene encodes CDR1 GTSNPN and CDR2 SVGIG (reference sequence). The CDR3 extends over 13 amino acids. The CDR3 loop reads CAWSRDRGYGARF. DNA for the CDR3: TGTGCCTGGAGCCGGGACAGGGGCTATGGTGCCCGCTTC.

The chain recombines TRBV5-1 with TRBJ2-2; TRBD1 aligns across 8 bases. Germline CDR1 and CDR2: SGHRS and YFSETQ. Losses at the gene ends were 0 bases for V and 9 bases for J; bases not matched to a gene: 7. The length of the CDR3 is 15 residues. In DNA form, the CDR3 reads TGCGCCAGCAGCTTGGCCCCCCAGGGGGCTTGGGAGCTGTTTTTT. This sequence encodes CASSLAPQGAWELFF.

The rearrangement joins TRBV19 to TRBJ1-5; 7 nucleotides agree with TRBD1. CDR1 and CDR2 (germline): LNHDA, SQIVND (reference sequence). This CDR3 is 14 amino acids long. V lost 8 bases, J lost 5 bases, and 9 bases stayed unmatched. CDR3 coding DNA: TGTGCCAGTCGGACAGGCCTCGGGGATCAGCCCCAGCATTTT. It encodes CASRTGLGDQPQHF.